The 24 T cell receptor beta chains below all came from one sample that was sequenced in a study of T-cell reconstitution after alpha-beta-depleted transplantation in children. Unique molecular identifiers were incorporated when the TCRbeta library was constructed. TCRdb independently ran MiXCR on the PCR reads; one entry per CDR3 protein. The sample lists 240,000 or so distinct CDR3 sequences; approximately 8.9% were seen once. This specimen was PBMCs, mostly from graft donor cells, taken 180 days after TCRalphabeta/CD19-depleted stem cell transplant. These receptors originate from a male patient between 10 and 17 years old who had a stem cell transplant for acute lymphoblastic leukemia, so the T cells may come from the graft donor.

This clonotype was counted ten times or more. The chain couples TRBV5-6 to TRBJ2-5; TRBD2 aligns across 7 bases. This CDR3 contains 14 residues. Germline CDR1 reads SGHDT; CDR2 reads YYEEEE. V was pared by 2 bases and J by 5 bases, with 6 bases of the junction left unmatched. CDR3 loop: CASSLRDYGETQYF. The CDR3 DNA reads TGTGCCAGCAGCTTAAGGGACTACGGGGAGACCCAGTACTTC.

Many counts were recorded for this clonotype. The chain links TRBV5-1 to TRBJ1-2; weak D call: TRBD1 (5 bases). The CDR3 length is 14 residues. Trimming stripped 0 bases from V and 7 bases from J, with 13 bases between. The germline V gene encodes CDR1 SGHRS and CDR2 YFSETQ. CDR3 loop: CASSLDRNVGGYTF. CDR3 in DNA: TGCGCCAGCAGCTTGGACAGGAACGTGGGTGGCTACACCTTC.

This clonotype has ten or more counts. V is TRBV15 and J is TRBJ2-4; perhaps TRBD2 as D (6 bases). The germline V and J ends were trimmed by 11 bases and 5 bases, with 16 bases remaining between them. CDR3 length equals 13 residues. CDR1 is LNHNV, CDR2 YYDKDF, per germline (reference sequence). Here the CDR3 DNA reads TGTGCCGCGGCCCCGGGACTGGAAAACATTCAGTACTTC. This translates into CAAAPGLENIQYF.

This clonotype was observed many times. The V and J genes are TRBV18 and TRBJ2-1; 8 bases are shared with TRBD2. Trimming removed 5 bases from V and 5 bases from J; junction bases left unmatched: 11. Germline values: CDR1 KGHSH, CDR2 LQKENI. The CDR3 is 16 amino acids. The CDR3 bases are TGTGCCAGCTCAACGCTCGGGGGGGCCCGACACAATGAGCAGTTCTTC. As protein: CASSTLGGARHNEQFF.

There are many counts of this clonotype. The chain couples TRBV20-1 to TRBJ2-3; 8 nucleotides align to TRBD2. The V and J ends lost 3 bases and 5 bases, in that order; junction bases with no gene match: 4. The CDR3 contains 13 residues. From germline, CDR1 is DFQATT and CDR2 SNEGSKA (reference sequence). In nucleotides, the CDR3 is TGCAGTGCTAGCGGGAGGGCCCGAGATACGCAGTATTTT. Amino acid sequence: CSASGRARDTQYF.

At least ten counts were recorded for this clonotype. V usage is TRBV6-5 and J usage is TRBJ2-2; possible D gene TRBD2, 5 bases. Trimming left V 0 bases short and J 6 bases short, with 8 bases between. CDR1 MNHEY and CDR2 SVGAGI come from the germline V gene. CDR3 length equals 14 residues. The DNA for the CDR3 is TGTGCCAGCAGTTACTCAGTAGCGTCCGGGGAGCTGTTTTTT. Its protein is CASSYSVASGELFF.

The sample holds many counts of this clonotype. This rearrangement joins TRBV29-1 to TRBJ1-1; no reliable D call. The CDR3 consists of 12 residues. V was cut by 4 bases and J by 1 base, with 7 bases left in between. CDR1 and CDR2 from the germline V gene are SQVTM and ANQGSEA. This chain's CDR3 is CSVGTGNTEAFF. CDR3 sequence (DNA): TGCAGCGTTGGGACGGGGAACACTGAAGCTTTCTTT.

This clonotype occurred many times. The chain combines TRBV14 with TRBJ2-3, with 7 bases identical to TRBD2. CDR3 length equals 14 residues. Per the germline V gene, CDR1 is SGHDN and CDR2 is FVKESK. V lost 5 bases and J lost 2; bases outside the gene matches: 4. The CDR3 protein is CASSKGLTTDTQYF. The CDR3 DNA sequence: TGTGCCAGCAGCAAGGGACTAACCACAGATACGCAGTATTTT.

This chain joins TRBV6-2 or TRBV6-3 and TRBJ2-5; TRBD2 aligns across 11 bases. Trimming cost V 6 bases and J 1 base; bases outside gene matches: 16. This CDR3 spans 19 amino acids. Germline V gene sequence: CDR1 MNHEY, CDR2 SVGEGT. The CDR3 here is CASSRGALAGGGGQETQYF. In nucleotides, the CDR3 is TGTGCCAGCAGCCGAGGGGCCCTAGCGGGGGGAGGAGGCCAAGAGACCCAGTACTTC.

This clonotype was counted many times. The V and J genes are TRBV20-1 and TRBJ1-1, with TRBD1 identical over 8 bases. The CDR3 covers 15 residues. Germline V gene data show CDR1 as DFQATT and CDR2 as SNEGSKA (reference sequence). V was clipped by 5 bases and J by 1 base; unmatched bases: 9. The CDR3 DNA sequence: TGCAGTGCTCCTAAAACCGGGACAGGGAACACTGAAGCTTTCTTT. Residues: CSAPKTGTGNTEAFF.

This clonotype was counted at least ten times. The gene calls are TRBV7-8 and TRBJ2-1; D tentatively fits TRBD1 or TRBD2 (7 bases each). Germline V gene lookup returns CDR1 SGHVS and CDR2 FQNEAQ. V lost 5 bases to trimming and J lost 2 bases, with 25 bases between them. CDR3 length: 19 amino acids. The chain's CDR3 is CASSGRRGRRENTYNEQFF. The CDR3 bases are TGTGCCAGCAGCGGCAGAAGGGGGCGGCGGGAGAATACCTACAATGAGCAGTTCTTC. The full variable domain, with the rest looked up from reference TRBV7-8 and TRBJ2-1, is GAGVSQSPRYKVAKRGQDVALRCDPISGHVSLFWYQQALGQGPEFLTYFQNEAQLDKSGLPSDRFFAERPEGSVSTLKIQRTQQEDSAVYLCASSGRRGRRENTYNEQFFGPGTRLTVL.

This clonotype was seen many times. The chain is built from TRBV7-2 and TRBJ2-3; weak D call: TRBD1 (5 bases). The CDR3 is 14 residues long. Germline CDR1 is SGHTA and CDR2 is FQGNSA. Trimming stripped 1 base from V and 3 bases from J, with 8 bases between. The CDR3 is CASSLDAGTDTQYF. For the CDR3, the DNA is TGTGCCAGCAGCTTAGACGCAGGGACAGATACGCAGTATTTT.

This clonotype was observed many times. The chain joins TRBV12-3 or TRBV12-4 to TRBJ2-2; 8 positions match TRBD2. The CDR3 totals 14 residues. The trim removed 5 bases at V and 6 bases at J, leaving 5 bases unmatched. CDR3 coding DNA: TGTGCCAGCAGTCCGGGACTAGGGGCCGGGGAGCTGTTTTTT. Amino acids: CASSPGLGAGELFF.

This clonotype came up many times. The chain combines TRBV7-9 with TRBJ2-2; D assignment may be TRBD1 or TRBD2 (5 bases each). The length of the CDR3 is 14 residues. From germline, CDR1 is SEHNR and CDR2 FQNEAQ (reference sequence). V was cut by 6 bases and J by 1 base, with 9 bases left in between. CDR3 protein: CASRRGENTGELFF. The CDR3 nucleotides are TGTGCCAGCAGGAGAGGGGAGAACACCGGGGAGCTGTTTTTT.

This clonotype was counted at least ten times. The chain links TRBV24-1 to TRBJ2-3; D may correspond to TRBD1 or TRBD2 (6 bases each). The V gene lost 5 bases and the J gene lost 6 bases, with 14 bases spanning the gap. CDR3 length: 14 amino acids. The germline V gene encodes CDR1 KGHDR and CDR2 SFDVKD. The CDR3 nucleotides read TGTGCCACCAGTGCCCCTAGGAGGGGGGATACGCAGTATTTT. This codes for CATSAPRRGDTQYF.

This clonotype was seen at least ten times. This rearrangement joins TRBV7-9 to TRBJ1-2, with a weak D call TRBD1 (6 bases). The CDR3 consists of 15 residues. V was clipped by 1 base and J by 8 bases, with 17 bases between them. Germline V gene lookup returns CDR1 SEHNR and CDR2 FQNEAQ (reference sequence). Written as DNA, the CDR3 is TGTGCCAGCAGCTTAGTCGGGGGCATCGGATACGGCTACACCTTC. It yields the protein CASSLVGGIGYGYTF.

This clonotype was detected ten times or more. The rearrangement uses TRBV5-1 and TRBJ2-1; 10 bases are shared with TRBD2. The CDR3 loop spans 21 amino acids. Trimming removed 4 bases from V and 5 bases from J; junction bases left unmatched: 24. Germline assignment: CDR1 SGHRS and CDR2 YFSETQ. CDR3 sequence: CASSTGQAKNFSGRIHNEQFF. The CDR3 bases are TGCGCCAGCAGCACGGGACAGGCGAAAAATTTTAGCGGGAGGATCCACAATGAGCAGTTCTTC.

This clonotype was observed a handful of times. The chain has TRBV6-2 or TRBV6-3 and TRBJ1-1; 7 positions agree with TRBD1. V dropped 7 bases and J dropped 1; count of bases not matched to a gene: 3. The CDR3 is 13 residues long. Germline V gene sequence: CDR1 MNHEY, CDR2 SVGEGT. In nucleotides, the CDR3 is TGTGCCAGCAAGACAGGGCAGAACACTGAAGCTTTCTTT. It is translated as CASKTGQNTEAFF.

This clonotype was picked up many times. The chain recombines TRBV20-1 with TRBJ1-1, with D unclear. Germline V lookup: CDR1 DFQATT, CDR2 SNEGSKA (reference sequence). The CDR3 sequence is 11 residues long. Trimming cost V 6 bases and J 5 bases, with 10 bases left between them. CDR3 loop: CSAAAGTEAFF. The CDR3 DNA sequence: TGCAGTGCGGCTGCGGGGACTGAAGCTTTCTTT.

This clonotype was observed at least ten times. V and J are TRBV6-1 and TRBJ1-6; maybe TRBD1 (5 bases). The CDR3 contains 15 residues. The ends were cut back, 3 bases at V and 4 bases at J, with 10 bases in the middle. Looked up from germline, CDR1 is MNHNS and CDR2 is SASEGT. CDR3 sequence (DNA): TGTGCCAGCAGTGAGGGGGGACGGTATAATTCACCCCTCCACTTT. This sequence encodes CASSEGGRYNSPLHF.

CDR3 DNA sequence: TGCAGTGCTAGAGGGACAACTGACCTCTACGAGCAGTACTTC. Protein product: CSARGTTDLYEQYF. The rearrangement links TRBV20-1 to TRBJ2-7, with D possibly being TRBD1 (5 bases). Trimming took 1 base from V and 3 from J, leaving 13 bases between them. Germline CDR1 and CDR2: DFQATT and SNEGSKA (reference sequence). The CDR3 has 14 residues.

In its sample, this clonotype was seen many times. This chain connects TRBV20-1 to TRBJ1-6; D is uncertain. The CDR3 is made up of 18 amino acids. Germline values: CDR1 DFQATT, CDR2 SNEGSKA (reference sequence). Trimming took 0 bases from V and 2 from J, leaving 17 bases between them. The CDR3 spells CSARDPSQADAYNSPLHF. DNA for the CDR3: TGCAGTGCTAGAGATCCGTCCCAGGCAGACGCCTATAATTCACCCCTCCACTTT.

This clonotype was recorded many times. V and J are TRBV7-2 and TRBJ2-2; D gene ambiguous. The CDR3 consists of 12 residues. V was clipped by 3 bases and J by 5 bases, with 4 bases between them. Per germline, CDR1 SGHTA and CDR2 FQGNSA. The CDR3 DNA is TGTGCCAGCAGCTTGGAAACCGGGGAGCTGTTTTTT. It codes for CASSLETGELFF.

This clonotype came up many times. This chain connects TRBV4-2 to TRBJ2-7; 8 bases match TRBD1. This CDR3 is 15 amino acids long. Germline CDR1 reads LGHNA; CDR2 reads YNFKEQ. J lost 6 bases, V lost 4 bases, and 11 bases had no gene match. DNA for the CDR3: TGTGCCAGCAGCCTCTCCAGGGGGCGAGAACCCGAGCAGTACTTC. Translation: CASSLSRGREPEQYF.